This T cell receptor beta chain was sequenced for a study of control samples from healthy donors and cancer patients. Per germline, CDR1 SGHNT and CDR2 YYREEE (reference sequence). The V and J ends lost 4 bases and 4 bases respectively, with 15 bases between them. The CDR3 consists of 16 residues. Libraries were prepared by immunoSEQ multiplex PCR; TCRdb keeps only in-frame clonotypes and omits some of them. Among nearly 55,000 clones, nearly 96% were seen once, and the ten largest hold about 2%. The chain links TRBV5-4 to TRBJ2-6, with no clear D. The sequence came from a woman in her 30s in good health. Sequencing used blood. In nucleotides, the CDR3 is TGTGCCAGCAGCGCGGCGTTGGGCCGAGGGGCCAACGTCCTGACTTTC. Its translation is CASSAALGRGANVLTF.